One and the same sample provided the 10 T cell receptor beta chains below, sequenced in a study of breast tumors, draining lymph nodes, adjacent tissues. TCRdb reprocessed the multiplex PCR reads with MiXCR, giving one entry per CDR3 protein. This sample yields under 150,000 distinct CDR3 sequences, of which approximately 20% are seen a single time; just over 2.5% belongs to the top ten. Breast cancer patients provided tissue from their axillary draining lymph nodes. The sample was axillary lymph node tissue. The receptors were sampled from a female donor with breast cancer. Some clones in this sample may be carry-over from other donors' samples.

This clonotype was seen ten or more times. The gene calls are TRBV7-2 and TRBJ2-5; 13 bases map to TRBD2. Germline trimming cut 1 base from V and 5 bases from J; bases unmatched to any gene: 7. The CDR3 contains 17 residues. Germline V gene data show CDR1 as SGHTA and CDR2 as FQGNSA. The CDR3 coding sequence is TGTGCCAGCAGCTTAGACTGGACTAGCGGGAGTAGGGAGACCCAGTACTTC. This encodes CASSLDWTSGSRETQYF.

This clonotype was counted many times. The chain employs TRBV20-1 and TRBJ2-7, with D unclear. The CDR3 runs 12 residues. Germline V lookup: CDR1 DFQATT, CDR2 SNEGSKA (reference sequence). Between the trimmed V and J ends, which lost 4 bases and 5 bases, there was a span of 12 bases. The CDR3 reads CSAKRTFDEQYF. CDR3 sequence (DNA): TGCAGTGCTAAGAGGACGTTCGACGAGCAGTACTTC.

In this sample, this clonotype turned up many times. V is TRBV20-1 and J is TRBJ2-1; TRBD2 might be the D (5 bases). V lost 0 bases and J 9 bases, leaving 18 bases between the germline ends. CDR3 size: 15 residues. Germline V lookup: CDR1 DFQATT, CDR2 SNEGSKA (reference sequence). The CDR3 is CSAREKGGLPFEQFF. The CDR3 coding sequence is TGCAGTGCTAGAGAGAAAGGCGGACTCCCTTTTGAGCAGTTCTTC.

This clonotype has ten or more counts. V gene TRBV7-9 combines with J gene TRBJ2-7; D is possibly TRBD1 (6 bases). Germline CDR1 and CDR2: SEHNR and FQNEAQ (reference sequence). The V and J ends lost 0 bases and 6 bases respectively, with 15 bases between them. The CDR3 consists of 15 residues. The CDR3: CASSLAGVVGGEQYF. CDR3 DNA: TGTGCCAGCAGCTTAGCCGGGGTAGTAGGGGGCGAGCAGTACTTC. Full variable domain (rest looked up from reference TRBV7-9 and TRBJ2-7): DTGVSQNPRHKITKRGQNVTFRCDPISEHNRLYWYRQTLGQGPEFLTYFQNEAQLEKSRLLSDRFSAERPKGSFSTLEIQRTEQGDSAMYLCASSLAGVVGGEQYFGPGTRLTVT.

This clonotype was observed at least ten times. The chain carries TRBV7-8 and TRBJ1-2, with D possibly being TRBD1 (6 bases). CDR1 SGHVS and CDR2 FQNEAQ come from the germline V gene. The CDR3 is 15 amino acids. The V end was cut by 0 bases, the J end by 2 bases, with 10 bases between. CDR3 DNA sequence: TGTGCCAGCAGCTTAGCGAACAGGGTCAACTATGGCTACACCTTC. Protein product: CASSLANRVNYGYTF.

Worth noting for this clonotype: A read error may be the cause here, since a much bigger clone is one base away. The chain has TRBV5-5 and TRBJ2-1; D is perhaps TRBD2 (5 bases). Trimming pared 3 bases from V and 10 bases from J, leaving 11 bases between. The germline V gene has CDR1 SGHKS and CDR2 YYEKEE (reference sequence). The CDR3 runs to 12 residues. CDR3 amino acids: CASSSGLDEQFF. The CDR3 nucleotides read TGTGCCAGCAGCTCCGGACTTGACGAGCAGTTCTTC.

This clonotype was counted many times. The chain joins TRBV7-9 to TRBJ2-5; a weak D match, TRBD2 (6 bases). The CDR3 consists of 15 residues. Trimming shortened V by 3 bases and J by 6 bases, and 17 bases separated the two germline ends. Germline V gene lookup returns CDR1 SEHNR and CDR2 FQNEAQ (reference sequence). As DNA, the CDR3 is TGTGCCAGCAGCTTTCAACCGGGACTGTCTCAGACCCAGTACTTC. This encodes CASSFQPGLSQTQYF.

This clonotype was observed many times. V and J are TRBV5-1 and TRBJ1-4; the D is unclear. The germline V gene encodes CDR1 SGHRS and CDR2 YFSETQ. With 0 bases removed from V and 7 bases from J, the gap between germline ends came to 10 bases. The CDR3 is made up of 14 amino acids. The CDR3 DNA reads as TGCGCCAGCAGCTTGGCCCGATCGGGTGAAAAACTGTTTTTT. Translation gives CASSLARSGEKLFF.

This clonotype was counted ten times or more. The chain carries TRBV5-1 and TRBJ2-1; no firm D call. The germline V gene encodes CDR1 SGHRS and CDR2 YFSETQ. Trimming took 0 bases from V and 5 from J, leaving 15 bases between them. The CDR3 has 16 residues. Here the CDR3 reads CASSLGRVRPHNEQFF. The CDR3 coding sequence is TGCGCCAGCAGCTTGGGTAGGGTTCGCCCACACAATGAGCAGTTCTTC. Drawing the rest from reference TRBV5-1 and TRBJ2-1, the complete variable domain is KAGVTQTPRYLIKTRGQQVTLSCSPISGHRSVSWYQQTPGQGLQFLFEYFSETQRNKGNFPGRFSGRQFSNSRSEMNVSTLELGDSALYLCASSLGRVRPHNEQFFGPGTRLTVL.

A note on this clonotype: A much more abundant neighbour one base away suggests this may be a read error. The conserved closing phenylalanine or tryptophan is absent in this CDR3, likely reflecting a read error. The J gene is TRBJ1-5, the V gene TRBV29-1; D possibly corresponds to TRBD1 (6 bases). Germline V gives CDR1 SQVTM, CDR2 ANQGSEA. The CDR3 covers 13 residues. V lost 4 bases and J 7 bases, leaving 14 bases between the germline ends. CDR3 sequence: CSVGEPGGQPQHS. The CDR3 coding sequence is TGCAGCGTTGGTGAGCCCGGGGGCCAGCCCCAGCATTCT.